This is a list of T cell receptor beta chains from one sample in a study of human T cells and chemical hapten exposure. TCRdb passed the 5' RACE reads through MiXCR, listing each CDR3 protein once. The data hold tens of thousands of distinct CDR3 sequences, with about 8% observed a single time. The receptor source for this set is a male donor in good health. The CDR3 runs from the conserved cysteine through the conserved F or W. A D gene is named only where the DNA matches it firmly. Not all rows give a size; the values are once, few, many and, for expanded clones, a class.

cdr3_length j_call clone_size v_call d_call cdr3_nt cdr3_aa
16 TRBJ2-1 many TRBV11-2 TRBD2 TGTGCCAGCAGCTTCAAGACTAGCGGGATTAACAATGAGCAGTTCTTC CASSFKTSGINNEQFF
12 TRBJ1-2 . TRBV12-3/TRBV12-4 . TGTGCCAGCAGGGCCCTCGGCTATGGCTACACCTTC CASRALGYGYTF
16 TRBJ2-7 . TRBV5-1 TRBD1 TGCGCCAGCAGCTTGGGAACAGGGGGCCTAAGGTACGAGCAGTACTTC CASSLGTGGLRYEQYF
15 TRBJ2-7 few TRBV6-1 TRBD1 TGTGCCAGCAGTGAACCGGGACAGGGTATTTCCGAGCAGTACTTC CASSEPGQGISEQYF
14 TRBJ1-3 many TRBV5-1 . TGCGCCAGCAGCTTGGCGGCAGACCGAGGCACCATATATTTT CASSLAADRGTIYF
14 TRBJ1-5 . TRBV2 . TGTGCCAGCAGTGAGGACTTAGACAATCAGCCCCAGCATTTT CASSEDLDNQPQHF
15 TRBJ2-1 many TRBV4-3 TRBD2 TGCGCCAGCAGCCAGGGACTAGCGGGGTTCAATGAGCAGTTCTTC CASSQGLAGFNEQFF
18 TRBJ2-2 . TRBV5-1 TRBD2 TGCGCCAGCAGCTTCCTAGCGGGGGGGAATTCGAACACCGGGGAGCTGTTTTTT CASSFLAGGNSNTGELFF
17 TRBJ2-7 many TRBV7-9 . TGTGCCAGCAGTGCCCCTAGGGGGGCGGGAGCCGCCTGGGAGCAGTACTTC CASSAPRGAGAAWEQYF
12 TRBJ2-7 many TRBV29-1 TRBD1 TGCAGCGCCAAACAGGGGGCCTACGAGCAGTACTTC CSAKQGAYEQYF
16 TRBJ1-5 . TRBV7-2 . TGTGCCAGCAGCTTGGAGGGGCAAGGTAGCAATCAGCCCCAGCATTTT CASSLEGQGSNQPQHF
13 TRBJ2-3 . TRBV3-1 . TGTGCCAGCAGCCAAGCGGGAGCAGATACGCAGTATTTT CASSQAGADTQYF
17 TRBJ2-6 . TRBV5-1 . TGCGCCAGCAGCTTCCGGCGGGGAGGCTCTGGGGCCAACGTCCTGACTTTC CASSFRRGGSGANVLTF
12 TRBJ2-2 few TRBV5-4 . TGTGCCAGCAGTCTTGGGCCAGGGAAGCTGTTTTTT CASSLGPGKLFF
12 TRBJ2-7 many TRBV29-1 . TGCAGCGTCATCTCCGGACAGTACGAGCAGTACTTC CSVISGQYEQYF
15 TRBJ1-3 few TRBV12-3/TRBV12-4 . TGTGCCAGCAGTTTCGACGGGGTCTCTGGAAACACCATATATTTT CASSFDGVSGNTIYF
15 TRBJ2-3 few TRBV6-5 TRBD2 TGTGCCAGCAGAATAGCGGGAGGGCCTTCAGATACGCAGTATTTT CASRIAGGPSDTQYF
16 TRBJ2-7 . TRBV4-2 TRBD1 TGTGCCAGCAGCCCCCGGGACAGGGATAGCTCCTACGAGCAGTACTTC CASSPRDRDSSYEQYF
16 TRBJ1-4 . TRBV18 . TGTGCCAGCTCAACGGGTCCGGTTGCAACTAATGAAAAACTGTTTTTT CASSTGPVATNEKLFF
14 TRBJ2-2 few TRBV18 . TGTGCCAGCTCACCACTAAGGGTCACCGGGGAGCTGTTTTTT CASSPLRVTGELFF